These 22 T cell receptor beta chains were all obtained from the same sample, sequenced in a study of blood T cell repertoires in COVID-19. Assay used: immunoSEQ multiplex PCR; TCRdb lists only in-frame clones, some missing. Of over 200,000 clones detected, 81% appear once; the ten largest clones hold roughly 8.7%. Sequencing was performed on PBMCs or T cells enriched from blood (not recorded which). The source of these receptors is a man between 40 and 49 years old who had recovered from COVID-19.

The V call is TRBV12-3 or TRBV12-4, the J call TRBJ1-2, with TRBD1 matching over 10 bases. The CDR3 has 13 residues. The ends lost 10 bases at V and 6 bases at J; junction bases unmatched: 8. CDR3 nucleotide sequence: TGTGCCACCAGGGACAGGGGTCGGGATGGCTACACCTTC. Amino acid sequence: CATRDRGRDGYTF.

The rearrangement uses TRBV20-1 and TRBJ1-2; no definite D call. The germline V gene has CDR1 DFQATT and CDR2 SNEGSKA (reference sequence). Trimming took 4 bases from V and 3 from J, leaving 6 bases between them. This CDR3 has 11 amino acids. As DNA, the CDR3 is TGCAGTGCTACGAGGGACTATGGCTACACCTTC. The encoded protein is CSATRDYGYTF.

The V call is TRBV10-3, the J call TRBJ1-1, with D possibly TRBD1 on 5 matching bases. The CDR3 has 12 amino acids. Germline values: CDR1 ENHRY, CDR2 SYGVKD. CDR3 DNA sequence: TGTGCTTCAAAGGGGAGGATCACTGAAGCTTTCTTT. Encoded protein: CASKGRITEAFF.

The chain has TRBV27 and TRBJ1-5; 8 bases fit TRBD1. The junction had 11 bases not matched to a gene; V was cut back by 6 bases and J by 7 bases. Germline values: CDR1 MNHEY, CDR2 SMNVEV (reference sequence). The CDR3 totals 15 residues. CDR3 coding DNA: TGTGCCAGCAGAGGCCAGGGGGCGCGGATGCAGCCCCAGCATTTT. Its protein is CASRGQGARMQPQHF.

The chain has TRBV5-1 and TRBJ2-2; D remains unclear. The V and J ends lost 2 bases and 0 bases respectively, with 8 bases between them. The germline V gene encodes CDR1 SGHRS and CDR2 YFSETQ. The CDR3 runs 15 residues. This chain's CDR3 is CASSLSSANTGELFF. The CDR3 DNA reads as TGCGCCAGCAGCTTATCAAGCGCGAACACCGGGGAGCTGTTTTTT.

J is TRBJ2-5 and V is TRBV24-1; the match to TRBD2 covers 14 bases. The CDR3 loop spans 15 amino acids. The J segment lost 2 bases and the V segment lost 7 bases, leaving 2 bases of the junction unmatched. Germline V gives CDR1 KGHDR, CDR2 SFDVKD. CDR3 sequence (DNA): TGTGCCACCAGCAGACTAGCGGGAGGGCAAGAGACCCAGTACTTC. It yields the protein CATSRLAGGQETQYF.

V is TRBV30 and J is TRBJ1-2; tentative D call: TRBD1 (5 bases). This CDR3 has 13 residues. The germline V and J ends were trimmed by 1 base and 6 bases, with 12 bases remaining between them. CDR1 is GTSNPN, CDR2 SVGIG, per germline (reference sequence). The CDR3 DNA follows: TGTGCCTGGAGTGGTGGGGACTACCATGGCTACACCTTC. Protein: CAWSGGDYHGYTF.

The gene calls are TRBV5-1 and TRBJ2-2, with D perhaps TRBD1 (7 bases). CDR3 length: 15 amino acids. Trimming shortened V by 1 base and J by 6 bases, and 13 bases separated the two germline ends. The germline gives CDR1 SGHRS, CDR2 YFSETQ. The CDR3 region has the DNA TGCGCCAGCAGCTTGCGGCAGGGGGGATCCGGGGAGCTGTTTTTT. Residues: CASSLRQGGSGELFF.

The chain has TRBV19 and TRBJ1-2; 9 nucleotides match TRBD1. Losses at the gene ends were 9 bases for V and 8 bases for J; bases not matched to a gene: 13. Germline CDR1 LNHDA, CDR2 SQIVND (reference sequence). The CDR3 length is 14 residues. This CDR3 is CASSPTGGVGGYTF. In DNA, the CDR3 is TGTGCCAGCTCTCCGACAGGGGGAGTAGGGGGCTACACCTTC.

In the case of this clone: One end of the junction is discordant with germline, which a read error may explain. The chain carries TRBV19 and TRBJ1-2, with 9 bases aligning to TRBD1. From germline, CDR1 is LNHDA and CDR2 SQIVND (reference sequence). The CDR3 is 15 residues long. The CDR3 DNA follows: TGTGCCAGTAATATAATACAGGGGGCTATGGATGGCTACACCTTC. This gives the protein CASNIIQGAMDGYTF.

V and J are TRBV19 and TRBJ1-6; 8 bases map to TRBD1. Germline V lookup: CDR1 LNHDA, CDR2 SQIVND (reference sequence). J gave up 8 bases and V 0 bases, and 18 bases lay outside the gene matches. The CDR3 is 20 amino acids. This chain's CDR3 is CASSIDLVSRRQGRHSPLHF. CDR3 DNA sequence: TGTGCCAGTAGTATAGATCTCGTCTCCCGCAGACAGGGGCGGCATTCACCCCTCCACTTT.

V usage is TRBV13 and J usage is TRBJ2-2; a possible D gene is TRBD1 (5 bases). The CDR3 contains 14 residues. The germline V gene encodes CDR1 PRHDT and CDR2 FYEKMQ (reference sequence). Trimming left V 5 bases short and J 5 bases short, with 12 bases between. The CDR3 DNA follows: TGTGCCAGCAGCCACAGGCAGGAAACCGGGGAGCTGTTTTTT. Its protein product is CASSHRQETGELFF. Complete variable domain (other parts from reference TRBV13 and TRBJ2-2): AAGVIQSPRHLIKEKRETATLKCYPIPRHDTVYWYQQGPGQDPQFLISFYEKMQSDKGSIPDRFSAQQFSDYHSELNMSSLELGDSALYFCASSHRQETGELFFGEGSRLTVL.

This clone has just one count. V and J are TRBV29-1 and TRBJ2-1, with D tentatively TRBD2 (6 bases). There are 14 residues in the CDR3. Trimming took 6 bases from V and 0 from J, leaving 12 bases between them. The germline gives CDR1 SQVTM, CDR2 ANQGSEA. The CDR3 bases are TGCAGCGTGCTGACGGGAGTCTCCTACAATGAGCAGTTCTTC. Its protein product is CSVLTGVSYNEQFF.

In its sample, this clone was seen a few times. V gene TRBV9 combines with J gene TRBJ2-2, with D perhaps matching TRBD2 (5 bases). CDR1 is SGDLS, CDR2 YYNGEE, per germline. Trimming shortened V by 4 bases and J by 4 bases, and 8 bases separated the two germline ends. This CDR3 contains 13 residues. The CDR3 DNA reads TGTGCCAGCAGCAAGCGGATCACCGGGGAGCTGTTTTTT. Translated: CASSKRITGELFF.

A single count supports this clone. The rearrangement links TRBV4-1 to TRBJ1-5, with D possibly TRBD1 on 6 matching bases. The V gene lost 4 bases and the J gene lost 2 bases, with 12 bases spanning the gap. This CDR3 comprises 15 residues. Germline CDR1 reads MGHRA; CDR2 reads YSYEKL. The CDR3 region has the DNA TGCGCCAGCAGCCCCGGGACACGGCGCAATCAGCCCCAGCATTTT. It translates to CASSPGTRRNQPQHF.

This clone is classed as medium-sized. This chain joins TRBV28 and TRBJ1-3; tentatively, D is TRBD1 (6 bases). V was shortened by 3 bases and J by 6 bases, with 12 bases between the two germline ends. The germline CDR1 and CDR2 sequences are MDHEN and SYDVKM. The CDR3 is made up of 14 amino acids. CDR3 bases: TGTGCCAGCAGTTTCTTGCAGGGGAAAAACACCATATATTTT. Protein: CASSFLQGKNTIYF.

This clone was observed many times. Here the CDR3 DNA reads TGTGCCAGCAGCCAAGACAGGGGTATCTACAATGAGCAGTTCTTC. Residues: CASSQDRGIYNEQFF. V is TRBV4-2 and J is TRBJ2-1, with D tentatively TRBD1 (6 bases). The CDR3 has 15 amino acids. Trimming removed 0 bases at V and 3 bases at J, with 9 bases between. Germline V CDR1 and CDR2: LGHNA, YNFKEQ.

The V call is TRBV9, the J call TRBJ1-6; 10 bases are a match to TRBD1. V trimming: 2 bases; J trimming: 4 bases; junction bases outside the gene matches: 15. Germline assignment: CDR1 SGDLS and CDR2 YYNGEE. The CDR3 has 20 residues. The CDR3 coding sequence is TGTGCCAGCAGCGTCGACTTGACAGGGGGCTCGACTTCATATAATTCACCCCTCCACTTT. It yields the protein CASSVDLTGGSTSYNSPLHF.

CDR3 in DNA: TGTGCCAGTAGGGCAGTCAATCAGCCCCAGCATTTT. Protein: CASRAVNQPQHF. This chain joins TRBV19 and TRBJ1-5; D gene unclear. Germline assignment: CDR1 LNHDA and CDR2 SQIVND (reference sequence). V was trimmed by 6 bases and J by 3 bases, leaving 6 bases between them. The CDR3 is 12 amino acids. Drawing the rest from reference TRBV19 and TRBJ1-5, the complete variable domain is DGGITQSPKYLFRKEGQNVTLSCEQNLNHDAMYWYRQDPGQGLRLIYYSQIVNDFQKGDIAEGYSVSREKKESFPLTVTSAQKNPTAFYLCASRAVNQPQHFGDGTRLSIL.

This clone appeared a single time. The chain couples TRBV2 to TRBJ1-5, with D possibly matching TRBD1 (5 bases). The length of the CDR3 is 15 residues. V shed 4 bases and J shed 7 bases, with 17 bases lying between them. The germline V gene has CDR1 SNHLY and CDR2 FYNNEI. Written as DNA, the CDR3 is TGTGCCAGCAGTGGTTCAGGCCGTAAGGGGCAGCCCCAGCATTTT. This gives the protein CASSGSGRKGQPQHF.

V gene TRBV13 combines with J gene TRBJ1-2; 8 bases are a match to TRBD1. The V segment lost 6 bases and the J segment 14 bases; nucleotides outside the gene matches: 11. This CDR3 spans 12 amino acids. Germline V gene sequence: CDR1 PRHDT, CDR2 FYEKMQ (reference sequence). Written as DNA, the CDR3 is TGTGCCAGCAGTCCGGGACAGGACGCCGGGACCTTC. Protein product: CASSPGQDAGTF.

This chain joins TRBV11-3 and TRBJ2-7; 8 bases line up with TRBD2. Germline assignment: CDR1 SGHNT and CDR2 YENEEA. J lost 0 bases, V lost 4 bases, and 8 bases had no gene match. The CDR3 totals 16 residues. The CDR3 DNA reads TGTGCCAGCAGCTCGTCACTAGCGGCCAACTCCTACGAGCAGTACTTC. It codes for CASSSSLAANSYEQYF.